Below, 11 T cell receptor beta chains from the same sample are listed, as sequenced in a study of cytomegalovirus exposure and HLA in healthy donors. It was with 60 Vbeta and 13 Jbeta primers that the PCR ran. Produced via immunoSEQ multiplex PCR; TCRdb's table is partial and in-frame only. The sample records about 230,000 clones, approximately 84% being singletons. The sequenced sample consisted of PBMCs. These receptors came from a girl aged 2-9 years in good health and CMV-seronegative.

This rearrangement joins TRBV4-2 to TRBJ1-5; D may be TRBD1 (5 bases). There are 16 residues in the CDR3. The germline CDR1 and CDR2 sequences are LGHNA and YNFKEQ. V was trimmed by 1 base and J by 2 bases, leaving 12 bases between them. CDR3: CASSQGSGRGNQPQHF. The CDR3, as DNA: TGTGCCAGCAGCCAAGGATCAGGGCGCGGCAATCAGCCCCAGCATTTT.

The chain employs TRBV19 and TRBJ1-5; D is uncertain. V dropped 6 bases and J dropped 0 bases, with 9 bases sitting between them. CDR3 length equals 14 residues. Germline V gives CDR1 LNHDA, CDR2 SQIVND (reference sequence). The CDR3 loop reads CASRRLHSNQPQHF. The CDR3 nucleotides are TGTGCCAGTAGGCGACTTCATAGCAATCAGCCCCAGCATTTT. Full variable domain (remainder filled in from reference TRBV19 and TRBJ1-5): DGGITQSPKYLFRKEGQNVTLSCEQNLNHDAMYWYRQDPGQGLRLIYYSQIVNDFQKGDIAEGYSVSREKKESFPLTVTSAQKNPTAFYLCASRRLHSNQPQHFGDGTRLSIL.

The chain has TRBV4-1 and TRBJ1-4; D perhaps matches TRBD1 (5 bases). Trimming stripped 4 bases from V and 8 bases from J, with 17 bases between. The CDR3 runs to 15 residues. CDR1 is MGHRA and CDR2 is YSYEKL in the germline V gene. The DNA of the CDR3 is TGCGCCAGCAGCCTTCATAGCGGGGCAGGGGAAAAACTGTTTTTT. Amino acids: CASSLHSGAGEKLFF.

The chain carries TRBV4-1 and TRBJ2-1; D remains ambiguous. The V and J ends lost 2 bases and 0 bases respectively, with 17 bases between them. The germline V gene encodes CDR1 MGHRA and CDR2 YSYEKL. The CDR3 contains 18 residues. CDR3 DNA: TGCGCCAGCAGCCAAAAGCGTGTCGAGCAGCCCTCCTACAATGAGCAGTTCTTC. It codes for CASSQKRVEQPSYNEQFF.

The chain couples TRBV10-3 to TRBJ2-1, with D tentatively TRBD1 (6 bases). Germline V gives CDR1 ENHRY, CDR2 SYGVKD. V was clipped by 2 bases and J by 5 bases, with 16 bases between them. The CDR3 is 16 amino acids. The CDR3 is CAISERQGLADNEQFF. Written as DNA, the CDR3 is TGTGCCATCAGTGAGCGTCAGGGGCTAGCTGACAATGAGCAGTTCTTC.

Concerning this clone: The sample carries other DNA sequences with the same CDR3. This sequence joins TRBV6-5 and TRBJ2-7, with D possibly TRBD2 on 6 matching bases. V lost 5 bases, J lost 2 bases, and 10 bases lay in between. The CDR3 is 13 residues long. CDR1 and CDR2 (germline): MNHEY, SVGAGI. CDR3 protein: CASSAGLTYEQYF. DNA of the CDR3: TGTGCCAGCAGTGCGGGACTGACCTACGAGCAGTACTTC.

The chain recombines TRBV5-1 with TRBJ1-3, with TRBD1 matching over 10 bases. Per germline, CDR1 SGHRS and CDR2 YFSETQ. The ends lost 3 bases at V and 4 bases at J; junction bases unmatched: 7. The CDR3 has 16 residues. CDR3 nucleotides: TGCGCCAGCAGCTCGCTAAGACAGGGGGCGGGAAACACCATATATTTT. The encoded protein is CASSSLRQGAGNTIYF. Full variable domain (missing parts from reference TRBV5-1 and TRBJ1-3): KAGVTQTPRYLIKTRGQQVTLSCSPISGHRSVSWYQQTPGQGLQFLFEYFSETQRNKGNFPGRFSGRQFSNSRSEMNVSTLELGDSALYLCASSSLRQGAGNTIYFGEGSWLTVV.

The chain combines TRBV4-2 with TRBJ2-3, with 9 bases that match TRBD2. Germline CDR1 and CDR2: LGHNA and YNFKEQ. This CDR3 comprises 15 residues. V gave up 3 bases and J gave up 7 bases; unmatched junction bases: 8. The CDR3 sequence: CASSHRLAVLYTQYF. The CDR3 coding sequence is TGTGCCAGCAGCCACCGACTAGCGGTTCTCTATACGCAGTATTTT.

This rearrangement joins TRBV10-3 to TRBJ2-1, with D hard to call. The ends were cut back, 11 bases at V and 2 bases at J, with 19 bases in the middle. CDR3 length: 15 amino acids. The germline V gene has CDR1 ENHRY and CDR2 SYGVKD. CDR3 region: CASSPLAVAYNEQFF. CDR3 coding DNA: TGTGCCTCTTCCCCGCTGGCTGTTGCCTACAATGAGCAGTTCTTC.

V usage is TRBV5-5 and J usage is TRBJ1-5; D perhaps matches TRBD1 (6 bases). V dropped 4 bases and J dropped 7 bases, with 15 bases sitting between them. In germline, CDR1 is SGHKS, CDR2 YYEKEE (reference sequence). This CDR3 is 14 amino acids long. In DNA form, the CDR3 reads TGTGCCAGCAGCCCTGACAGGACCAGGCAGCCCCAGCATTTT. It encodes CASSPDRTRQPQHF.

V gene TRBV2 combines with J gene TRBJ2-3; D is ambiguous. From germline, CDR1 is SNHLY and CDR2 FYNNEI. The CDR3 is 11 amino acids. Deletions cut 7 bases from V and 6 bases from J, with 8 bases between. In DNA, the CDR3 is TGTGCCAGCACTCAGTGGGATACGCAGTATTTT. It is translated as CASTQWDTQYF.